This T cell receptor (beta chain) appears in the sequencing data of a study of blood T cells in healthy people across ages. Turning to the study itself: About one barcoded beta molecule per two T cells was the capture yield of template switching.

Trimming removed 1 base from V and 7 bases from J; junction bases left unmatched: 8. CDR3 length equals 15 residues. Germline CDR1 reads LGHNA; CDR2 reads YSLEER. To note about this clonotype: The target antigen is unknown.

The study, taken as a whole, reports: Leaving the PBMCs unsorted stopped any conclusive comparison of naive versus antigen-experienced cells.

A second PCR of about 7 to 11 cycles used a sample-barcoded 5' primer and a J-beta primer mix. TCRdb independently ran MiXCR on the 5' RACE reads; one entry per CDR3 protein. This table has about 970,000 distinct CDR3 sequences, approximately 50% appearing once. The receptor was isolated from an older woman in good health. The chain has TRBV4-3 and TRBJ2-7; 9 nucleotides align to TRBD2. Material: blood. The CDR3: CASSQVVAGAGEQYF. DNA for the CDR3: TGCGCCAGCAGCCAAGTGGTAGCGGGAGCGGGTGAGCAGTACTTC.